The TCR beta chain under discussion was sequenced for a study of T cells in localized non-small cell lung cancer (dated by TCRdb to the early 2020s). Some background on the complete study: T cell repertoires of some 240 early-stage NSCLC patients were analyzed, with tumors being compared against uninvolved tumor-adjacent lungs. The cohort was made up of hundreds of treatment-naive NSCLC patients whose localized lung tumors had been resected. Of the NSCLC patients, fewer than 150 were male and approximately 110 were female, and the mean age was approximately 69 years. Overall study outcomes, separate from this receptor: Because multi-region sequencing of the tumors was not done, intratumor heterogeneity could not be ruled out. Of the top 100 tumor clones, a median of 57 were detected in paired uninvolved adjacent lung; approximately 28 were also among that lung's top 100. Higher T cell density in blood was associated with longer overall survival, whereas higher clonality in adjacent lung was associated with shorter survival. Uninvolved tumor-adjacent lung showed the highest T cell clonality, higher than tumor, which suggests more focused antigenic responses in the uninvolved tumor-adjacent lung. Because of the exploratory design, TCR variables were selected using unadjusted p-values without false-discovery rate correction.

The CDR3 holds 15 amino acids from the cysteine to the phenylalanine. Kept here is only the CDR3 DNA, which spans 45 bases and is read in frame from base 1. V gives up 8 bases and J gives up 5 bases, and the segment between their germline ends measures 21 bases. The germline V gene sets CDR1 to MNHEY and CDR2 to SVGAGI. TCR beta CDR3 regions were sequenced from DNA using the immunoSEQ Assay. Per the source publication's procedure: T cell density was computed as TCR beta template counts normalized to usable DNA estimated by amplifying housekeeping genes. Using the preseqR package, richness was estimated by extrapolating to 120,000 templates for tissue samples and 400,000 templates for PBMC samples. Clonality was taken to be one minus Pielou's evenness. To identify tissue-enriched TCRs, differential abundance testing was run on productive amino-acid clonotypes with a minimum total count of 5 and an alpha of 0.1. The Jaccard Index and the Morisita Overlap Index were used to quantify repertoire overlap between compartments. TCR beta CDR3s were clustered by GLIPH together with public tetramer-defined viral CDR3s, and at least three viral sequences plus V-gene enrichment were required for viral motifs. Imported from immuneACCESS, the table was reduced by TCRdb to in-frame sequences with V and J called. These copies leave out some clones; in studies compared against another copy, an unresolved V gene accounts for under half, and the cause of the remainder is not known. V and J calls and clone size are those listed in that table; D and trimming were worked out from the DNA. The sample has under 50,000 clones on record, approximately 86% of them singletons. The ten largest clones add up to about 2.3% of the sample.

For this clone: There is no known antigen for this receptor. Within one base of it there is no much larger clone, and no base qualities were kept.

At diagnosis, tumor, uninvolved tumor-adjacent lung and peripheral blood were collected and then preserved as a mix of FFPE and fresh-frozen material. Blood samples were analyzed as peripheral blood mononuclear cells for TCR repertoire profiling. The sequences come from PBMCs, collected before any cancer treatment. This chain is built from TRBV6-5 and TRBJ1-1; no confident D gene assignment can be made. This sequence was found in a man aged 40-75 years with stage II lung adenocarcinoma. The DNA sequence is TGTGCCAGCCACTTGACACGGGCGGCGGGTACTGAAGCTTTCTTT. This encodes CASHLTRAAGTEAFF.